In its sample, the clone carrying this T cell receptor beta chain was seen a few times. Antigen: not known. This sample is part of a study of CD8 T cells in ankylosing spondylitis. Notes on the study in general: The study identified a TCR beta motif of about eight highly homologous variants that appeared characteristic of ankylosing spondylitis blood. Disease-linked clones reportedly showed significant enrichment in matched ankylosing spondylitis synovial fluid.

Libraries of TCR beta came from quantitative 5'-RACE with molecular barcodes. TCRdb re-derived calls from the 5' RACE reads in MiXCR, one entry per CDR3 protein. The data contain 750,000 to 850,000 distinct CDR3 sequences, about 10% of them singletons. Trimming took 5 bases from V and 2 from J; bases not matched to a gene: 6. The CDR3 sequence is 16 residues long. Germline CDR1 KGHDR, CDR2 SFDVKD. This clonotype originated in a male donor with ankylosing spondylitis. This chain joins TRBV24-1 and TRBJ2-1, with 9 bases lining up with TRBD2. Material: blood, either unsorted or a sorted T cell fraction (not recorded which). CDR3 bases: TGTGCCACCAGTGCCGCTAGCGGGATGCCCTACAATGAGCAGTTCTTC. It translates to CATSAASGMPYNEQFF.